The source of this T cell receptor beta chain is a study of PD-L1 blockade in urothelial cancer. Findings of the study overall: It was durable-benefit patients whose tumor-associated blood clones expanded more at 3 weeks.

This clone was counted once. What it binds is unknown. CDR1 is SNHLY, CDR2 FYNNEI, per germline. The V gene lost 0 bases and the J gene lost 7 bases, with 9 bases spanning the gap. The CDR3 is 13 residues long. TCRdb keeps only in-frame clones here, not all; method: immunoSEQ multiplex PCR. The table shows 35,000 to 45,000 clones, with over 75% occurring only once. This TCR derives from a man between 65 and 79 years old with urothelial cancer. This sample comprised PBMCs, obtained around atezolizumab (anti-PD-L1) treatment. This rearrangement joins TRBV2 to TRBJ2-5, with a weak D call TRBD1 (6 bases). CDR3 in amino acids: CASSEAGRGTQYF. For the CDR3, the DNA is TGTGCCAGCAGTGAAGCGGGCAGGGGGACCCAGTACTTC.